The rows below give T cell receptor beta chains drawn from one sample of a study of T cells in Graves' hyperthyroidism and ophthalmopathy. TCRdb passed the multiplex PCR reads through MiXCR, listing each CDR3 protein once. This table has about 550,000 distinct CDR3 sequences, 20% to 25% appearing once. The sample taken for sequencing was blood. The receptors were gathered from a man in his late teens or twenties with Graves' hyperthyroidism. The conserved cysteine and the conserved F or W are not part of the CDR3 here. A D gene is named only where the DNA matches it firmly.

TRBD1	TRBV12-3/TRBV12-4	TRBJ1-5	ASRRGQGSVSNQPQH
.	TRBV12-3/TRBV12-4	TRBJ1-6	ASSPGVWPLH
.	TRBV6-1	TRBJ1-5	ACYSGFNQPQH
.	TRBV9	TRBJ2-5	ASSVARTTETQY
TRBD1	TRBV28	TRBJ2-2	ASSSTSDRDTGELF
.	TRBV19	TRBJ2-2	ASNGDEGSGELF
TRBD1	TRBV20-1	TRBJ2-7	SAQGGQGILGEQY
.	TRBV20-1	TRBJ1-2	SAGGGSYGYT
.	TRBV12-3/TRBV12-4	TRBJ1-2	ASRDGGGYGYT
.	TRBV7-2	TRBJ2-5	ASSPLRGETQY
.	TRBV20-1	TRBJ1-5	SAIRGGNQPQH
.	TRBV19	TRBJ1-1	ASTPSHPGGTEAF
TRBD1	TRBV2	TRBJ1-2	ASSEAGGQNYGYT
TRBD1	TRBV12-3/TRBV12-4	TRBJ2-7	ASSQTGSRPEQY
.	TRBV6-5	TRBJ2-2	ASSYSTYTGELF
TRBD1	TRBV5-1	TRBJ2-2	ASSLEPHRGPTLNTGELF
.	TRBV2	TRBJ1-2	ANSEEGPQGSSYGYT
TRBD1	TRBV6-1	TRBJ1-2	ASSELGTGFSYT
.	TRBV20-1	TRBJ1-1	SAPPLMGVLSEAF
.	TRBV7-8	TRBJ1-2	ASSLIRDHGYT
.	TRBV29-1	TRBJ2-5	SAGGTAWETQY
.	TRBV19	TRBJ1-1	ASRTLRGETEAF
TRBD1	TRBV27	TRBJ1-2	ASSIGQGAGYT
TRBD1	TRBV19	TRBJ1-5	ASSMAGGGQPQH
TRBD1	TRBV9	TRBJ1-1	ASSGGGRGTEAF
TRBD2	TRBV3-1	TRBJ2-2	ASSQVVAGMNTGELF
TRBD1	TRBV10-3	TRBJ1-1	AISEPGTVTEAF
.	TRBV9	TRBJ2-7	ASSRGGRGASYEQY
.	TRBV6-1	TRBJ1-3	ASIIDRGSGNTIY
.	TRBV19	TRBJ1-1	ASSIPEGGYTEAF
.	TRBV19	TRBJ1-2	ASSITAGHGYT
.	TRBV4-1	TRBJ2-7	ASSQGTYSYEQY
.	TRBV5-1	TRBJ2-6	ASSLAGAGSGANVLT
.	TRBV20-1	TRBJ2-5	SARDNLGQETQY
.	TRBV27	TRBJ2-4	ASSQTPWGNIQY
.	TRBV12-3/TRBV12-4	TRBJ1-2	ASSFRRDGHGYT
.	TRBV6-2/TRBV6-3	TRBJ1-2	ASSYSGGQNYGYT
.	TRBV7-2	TRBJ1-1	ASSLLALKNRPNANTEAF
.	TRBV2	TRBJ2-2	ASRDSTGELF
.	TRBV11-2	TRBJ1-1	ASRERDLNTEAF
TRBD2	TRBV5-6	TRBJ2-2	ASSSPTSVAGELF
TRBD1	TRBV25-1	TRBJ1-1	ASSGTGGKSAF
.	TRBV28	TRBJ1-5	ASRVGQHAGQPQH
.	TRBV12-3/TRBV12-4	TRBJ1-2	ASSTDLGYGYT
.	TRBV28	TRBJ2-5	ASSLEGGGWGETQY
TRBD1	TRBV2	TRBJ1-1	ASRRDRLNTEAF
TRBD1	TRBV28	TRBJ2-7	ATLTGVDEQY
.	TRBV11-2	TRBJ2-5	ASSANQPPQETQY
.	TRBV28	TRBJ2-7	ASTVGGPLYEQY
.	TRBV12-3/TRBV12-4	TRBJ2-2	ASSPWAGAILTGELF
.	TRBV15	TRBJ2-7	ATSRDGGVESYEQY
.	TRBV6-5	TRBJ1-1	ASRQTTANTEAF